These 2 T cell receptor beta chains came from one sample sequenced in a study of T cell repertoires in cytomegalovirus infection. One entry per CDR3 protein results from TCRdb running MiXCR on the reads. The table shows roughly 300,000 distinct CDR3 sequences, with 8% to 10% occurring only once. Sequenced: PBMCs. Receptors were obtained from a human donor in good health (CMV status not recorded). Some clones in this sample may be carry-over from other donors' samples.

The sample holds many counts of this clonotype. This chain joins TRBV30 and TRBJ2-5; D is undetermined. Trimming pared 0 bases from V and 2 bases from J, leaving 10 bases between. The germline V gene has CDR1 GTSNPN and CDR2 SVGIG (reference sequence). CDR3 length: 14 residues. CDR3 amino acids: CAWSVRAAQETQYF. CDR3 DNA: TGTGCCTGGAGTGTACGGGCAGCTCAAGAGACCCAGTACTTC. The variable domain in full, with the rest retrieved from reference TRBV30 and TRBJ2-5, is SQTIHQWPATLVQPVGSPLSLECTVEGTSNPNLYWYRQAAGRGLQLLFYSVGIGQISSEVPQNLSASRPQDRQFILSSKKLLLSDSGFYLCAWSVRAAQETQYFGPGTRLLVL.

The chain joins TRBV20-1 to TRBJ1-6; 7 nucleotides agree with TRBD1. The CDR3 contains 17 residues. V was pared by 0 bases and J by 8 bases, with 13 bases of the junction left unmatched. Germline CDR1 reads DFQATT; CDR2 reads SNEGSKA (reference sequence). The CDR3 here is CSARDSPFRDRDSPLHF. Written as DNA, the CDR3 is TGCAGTGCTAGAGATTCCCCCTTCCGGGACAGAGATTCACCCCTCCACTTT.